This T cell receptor beta chain was identified in a study of patients and donors after allogeneic stem cell transplantation. TCRdb re-called the RT-PCR reads through MiXCR, storing one row per CDR3 protein. This sample yields some 880,000 distinct CDR3 sequences, of which roughly 18% are seen a single time; around 6% belongs to the top ten. This CDR3 is built from 15 residues. Germline V CDR1 and CDR2: KGHSH, LQKENI. Trimming left V 4 bases short and J 0 bases short, with 9 bases between. Sequencing was carried out using blood, either unsorted or a sorted T cell fraction (not recorded which). The receptor's source is a human donor who was either an allogeneic HSCT recipient or a stem cell or donor lymphocyte infusion donor (not recorded which). It is not recorded whose cells these are; they may come from a transplant donor. V and J are TRBV18 and TRBJ1-4, with D tentatively TRBD1 (5 bases). Written as DNA, the CDR3 is TGTGCCAGCTCACACAGGCTTGCAACTAATGAAAAACTGTTTTTT. It yields the protein CASSHRLATNEKLFF.